This T cell receptor beta chain was obtained from a study of blood T cell repertoires in COVID-19. On the study more broadly: Some COVID-19 samples were acute and others convalescent; all came from the United States, Italy and Spain. T cells, B-cell-depleted T cells, or PBMCs supplied cDNA or gDNA.

Per the authors' pipeline: It was from reference gene primer amplification that nucleated cell counts were estimated. Produced via immunoSEQ multiplex PCR; TCRdb's table is partial and in-frame only. The V and J calls and the clone size are those of that table, but D and trimming were determined from the DNA. The sample lists 140,000 or so clones, 87% seen once, with around 8.3% in the top ten. The CDR3 runs 15 residues. In germline, CDR1 is SGHRS, CDR2 YFSETQ. The V and J ends lost 3 bases and 0 bases respectively, with 11 bases between them. The chain has TRBV5-1 and TRBJ2-3, with D perhaps TRBD2 (6 bases). Sequencing was done on a sample of peripheral blood. The clonotype comes from a woman in her forties or fifties with active or convalescent COVID-19. For the CDR3, the DNA is TGCGCCAGCAGCTCAGCGGGCGCTAGCACAGATACGCAGTATTTT. Translation: CASSSAGASTDTQYF.